Following are 4 T cell receptor beta chains from one sample sequenced in a study of control samples from healthy donors and cancer patients. Method: immunoSEQ multiplex PCR; TCRdb's copy keeps in-frame clones and lacks some. This table holds tens of thousands of clones, 75% to 95% found once. The sequenced material came from PBMCs. These receptors all come from a woman in her forties with head and neck cancer.

The chain employs TRBV19 and TRBJ1-6; 7 bases map to TRBD1. This CDR3 spans 14 amino acids. Germline V gene lookup returns CDR1 LNHDA and CDR2 SQIVND (reference sequence). V lost 7 bases, J lost 10 bases, and 10 bases stayed unmatched. CDR3 region: CASTIDRAGSPLHF. CDR3 nucleotide sequence: TGTGCCAGTACTATCGACAGGGCGGGGTCACCCCTCCACTTT.

The chain links TRBV18 to TRBJ1-2; D remains ambiguous. The CDR3 loop spans 12 amino acids. V was trimmed by 2 bases and J by 9 bases, leaving 10 bases between them. CDR1 and CDR2 from the germline V gene are KGHSH and LQKENI. CDR3 loop: CASSPVDPSYTF. The CDR3 DNA sequence: TGTGCCAGCTCACCAGTTGATCCGAGCTACACCTTC. Together with reference TRBV18 and TRBJ1-2, the CDR3 gives the full variable domain: NAGVMQNPRHLVRRRGQEARLRCSPMKGHSHVYWYRQLPEEGLKFMVYLQKENIIDESGMPKERFSAEFPKEGPSILRIQQVVRGDSAAYFCASSPVDPSYTFGSGTRLTVV.

V is TRBV28 and J is TRBJ1-1, with TRBD1 as a possible D gene (6 bases). The CDR3 sequence is 17 residues long. Germline V gives CDR1 MDHEN, CDR2 SYDVKM. V lost 4 bases to trimming and J lost 1 base, with 19 bases between them. The CDR3 sequence: CASSYPRRQGKNTEAFF. DNA of the CDR3: TGTGCCAGCAGTTACCCCAGGCGGCAGGGGAAGAACACTGAAGCTTTCTTT.

This chain links TRBV18 with TRBJ1-1, with 7 bases matching TRBD1. The CDR3 extends over 15 amino acids. After removal of 4 bases from V and 0 bases from J, the junction contained 5 bases not matched to a gene. Germline V CDR1 and CDR2: KGHSH, LQKENI. The CDR3 DNA reads TGTGCCAGCTCACTATCGACAGGGATGAACACTGAAGCTTTCTTT. Amino acid sequence: CASSLSTGMNTEAFF.